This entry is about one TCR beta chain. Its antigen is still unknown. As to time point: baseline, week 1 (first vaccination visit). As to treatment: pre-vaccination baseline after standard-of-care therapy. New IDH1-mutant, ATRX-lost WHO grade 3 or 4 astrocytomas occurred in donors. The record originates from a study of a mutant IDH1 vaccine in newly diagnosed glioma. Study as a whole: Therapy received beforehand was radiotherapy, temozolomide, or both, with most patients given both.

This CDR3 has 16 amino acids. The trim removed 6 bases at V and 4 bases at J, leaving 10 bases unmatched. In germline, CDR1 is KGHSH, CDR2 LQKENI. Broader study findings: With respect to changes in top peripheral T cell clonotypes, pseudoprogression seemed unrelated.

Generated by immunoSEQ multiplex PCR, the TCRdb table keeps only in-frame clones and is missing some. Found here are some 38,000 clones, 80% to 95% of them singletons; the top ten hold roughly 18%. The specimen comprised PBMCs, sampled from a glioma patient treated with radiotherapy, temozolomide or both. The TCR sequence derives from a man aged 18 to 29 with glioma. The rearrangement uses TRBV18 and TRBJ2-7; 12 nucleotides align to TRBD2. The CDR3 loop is CASSPLGGLAGYEQYF. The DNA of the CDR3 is TGTGCCAGCTCGCCCCTCGGGGGACTAGCGGGTTACGAGCAGTACTTC.